This TCR beta chain originates from a study of T-cell reconstitution after alpha-beta-depleted transplantation in children. During its preparation, the TCRbeta library received unique molecular identifiers. TCRdb recomputed calls from the PCR reads with MiXCR, one row per CDR3 protein. The sample lists about 16,000 distinct CDR3 sequences, around 7.7% occurring once. This CDR3 is 17 amino acids long. Trimming took off 1 base at V and 6 bases at J, with 21 bases between the two ends. Germline lookup yields CDR1 SEHNR and CDR2 FQNEAQ (reference sequence). The study, taken as a whole, reports: Several hundred expanded graft clones reportedly were the source of alpha-beta T cells about two months after transplant. T cells produced anew were the main source of T-cell counts and diversity one year after transplant. The study traced high day-60 TCRbeta diversity in some patients to surviving recipient T cells and thymic progenitors.

Many counts were recorded for this clonotype. Its antigen remains unknown. The clonotype was recovered from a boy under two years old who had a stem cell transplant for Wiskott-Aldrich syndrome, so the T cells may come from the graft donor. The V and J genes are TRBV7-9 and TRBJ1-1; D is perhaps TRBD1 (5 bases). The specimen was PBMCs, mostly from graft donor cells, collected 60 days after TCRalphabeta/CD19-depleted stem cell transplant. This CDR3 reads CASSLVTGPGVISEAFF. For the CDR3, the DNA is TGTGCCAGCAGCTTAGTCACGGGGCCCGGTGTTATTTCTGAAGCTTTCTTT.